These 3 T cell receptor beta chains were sequenced from one sample in a study of T-cell memory formation after mild COVID-19 (dated by TCRdb to about 2021). The library relied on 5' RACE. The instrument given in TCRdb is Illumina NovaSeq 6000. TCRdb reprocessed the public reads (quality trimming at Q25 with fastp, clone calling with MiXCR) and kept in-frame beta chains. Rows with one shared CDR3 protein collapse into an entry with the most common genes and DNA. Within this sample are more than 55,000 distinct CDR3 sequences, with more than 9% of them counted one time only. The biggest ten clones account for less than 1.5% of the sample. The sequencing input was PBMCs or a T cell subset sorted from them (not recorded which). These receptors all stem from a man younger than 30 who had mild COVID-19 (a few samples of this study predate the infection). The sample titles of this study are shuffled in the database, so cell type and time point are left out; the donor was told from shared clones.

The V and J genes are TRBV5-1 and TRBJ2-5; D gene uncertain. This CDR3 region has 12 residues. In germline, CDR1 is SGHRS, CDR2 YFSETQ. Trimming took 4 bases from V and 1 from J, leaving 5 bases between them. The CDR3 DNA reads as TGCGCCAGCAGCCGGGCCCAAGAGACCCAGTACTTC. The encoded protein is CASSRAQETQYF.

The J gene is TRBJ1-1, the V gene TRBV29-1, with 8 bases identical to TRBD1. The CDR3 has 13 residues. V trimming: 6 bases; J trimming: 0 bases; junction bases outside the gene matches: 3. From germline, CDR1 is SQVTM and CDR2 ANQGSEA. CDR3 amino acids: CSVLGQVNTEAFF. CDR3 DNA: TGCAGCGTGTTGGGACAGGTGAACACTGAAGCTTTCTTT. The full variable domain, rest sourced from reference TRBV29-1 and TRBJ1-1, is SAVISQKPSRDICQRGTSLTIQCQVDSQVTMMFWYRQQPGQSLTLIATANQGSEATYESGFVIDKFPISRPNLTFSTLTVSNMSPEDSSIYLCSVLGQVNTEAFFGQGTRLTVV.

V and J are TRBV28 and TRBJ2-3; D could derive from TRBD1 or TRBD2 (6 bases each). Trimming stripped 6 bases from V and 8 bases from J, with 12 bases between. This CDR3 contains 12 residues. In germline, CDR1 is MDHEN, CDR2 SYDVKM. The CDR3 region is CASSQQGGTQYF. The CDR3 nucleotides read TGTGCCAGCAGCCAACAGGGAGGTACGCAGTATTTT.